Included here is one TCR beta chain sequence, with context. The antigen remains undetermined. Trimming cost V 7 bases and J 1 base; bases outside gene matches: 3. The CDR3 sequence is 15 residues long. Looked up from germline, CDR1 is SGHDT and CDR2 is YYEEEE. Synthetic spike-ins, TCR analog templates, were added into each PCR. The assay was immunoSEQ multiplex PCR, and TCRdb's table has in-frame clones only and misses some. The data show 35,000 to 40,000 clones, 82% seen once. Documented time point: pretreatment peripheral blood. Between 1 and 8 samples per patient were obtained, pretreatment and on-treatment. This sample stems from a study of PD-L1 blockade in urothelial cancer. Study as a whole: After treatment start, blood was analyzed at 3 weeks (second dose) and at 6 weeks.

General study results and limits: In blood sampled pretreatment, TCR clonality below the median predicted better survival.

J is TRBJ2-2 and V is TRBV5-6; 11 bases are shared with TRBD2. The clonotype originates from a man in his fifties or sixties with urothelial cancer. This sample comprised PBMCs, obtained around atezolizumab (anti-PD-L1) treatment. CDR3: CASFSGGGNTGELFF. The CDR3 nucleotides are TGTGCCAGCTTTAGCGGGGGGGGGAACACCGGGGAGCTGTTTTTT.